A selection of T cell receptor beta chains follows, all from one sample in a study of blood T cell repertoires in COVID-19. TCRdb keeps only in-frame clones here, not all; method: immunoSEQ multiplex PCR. The repertoire holds 300,000 to 450,000 clones, with roughly 91% as singletons. The sample comprised PBMCs or T cells enriched from blood (not recorded which). These receptors originate from a woman aged 18-29 years who had recovered from COVID-19. Each CDR3 is given with its conserved first and last residue. The D gene is left open where the match is weak. The size entry is marked missing in some rows and otherwise reads once, few, many or a size class.

v_call	d_call	j_call	cdr3_length	clone_size	cdr3_nt	cdr3_aa
TRBV5-4	TRBD2	TRBJ2-7	15	NA	TGTGCCAGCAGCTTCTCGGGAGGGCCTAGCTACGAGCAGTACTTC	CASSFSGGPSYEQYF
TRBV30	TRBD2	TRBJ2-1	14	NA	TGTGCCTGGAGTGTTAGCGGGAGGGGTGGTGAGCAGTTCTTC	CAWSVSGRGGEQFF
TRBV5-1	NA	TRBJ2-2	18	NA	TGCGCCAGCAGCTTATACGTGTCGTGGGGGGCGAACACCGGGGAGCTGTTTTTT	CASSLYVSWGANTGELFF
TRBV27	TRBD1	TRBJ2-1	15	NA	TGTGCCAGCAGTTCCGGGACAGCCTCCTACAATGAGCAGTTCTTC	CASSSGTASYNEQFF
TRBV2	NA	TRBJ1-6	14	NA	TGTGCCAGCAGGGATTCAGCGTATAATTCACCCCTCCACTTT	CASRDSAYNSPLHF
TRBV5-5	TRBD1	TRBJ2-3	16	NA	TGTGCCAGCAGCTTGAGTGGACAGGGGGCACCAGATACGCAGTATTTT	CASSLSGQGAPDTQYF
TRBV5-4	NA	TRBJ1-1	15	NA	TGTGCCAGCAGCTTGCAGACTCCTGGGAACACTGAAGCTTTCTTT	CASSLQTPGNTEAFF
TRBV30	TRBD1	TRBJ1-4	16	NA	TGTGCCTGGAGTGTCGACAGGGAAGCAACTAATGAAAAACTGTTTTTT	CAWSVDREATNEKLFF
TRBV6-1	TRBD2	TRBJ2-3	16	NA	TGTGCCAGCAGTGGGGGCGGGGGGGCGGTGGGAGATACGCAGTATTTT	CASSGGGGAVGDTQYF
TRBV7-8	NA	TRBJ1-1	15	NA	TGTGCCAGCAGCTTAGATCTCCAGGCGAGCACTGAAGCTTTCTTT	CASSLDLQASTEAFF
TRBV10-3	TRBD1	TRBJ1-2	13	NA	TGTGCCATCAGTGGGACAGGGGGTAATGGCTACACCTTC	CAISGTGGNGYTF
TRBV6-5	NA	TRBJ1-2	14	NA	TGTGCCAGCAGTTACTCCGAGGGATACTATGGCTACACCTTC	CASSYSEGYYGYTF
TRBV6-1	TRBD1	TRBJ1-1	14	few	TGTGCCAGCAGTGAACAACAGGGGCACACTGAAGCTTTCTTT	CASSEQQGHTEAFF
TRBV18	NA	TRBJ1-1	13	NA	TGTGCCAGCTCATTTGACAAGAACACTGAAGCTTTCTTT	CASSFDKNTEAFF
TRBV21-1	NA	TRBJ1-5	13	few	TGTGCCAGCAGCCCTAAAATACGGCAGCCCCAGCATTTT	CASSPKIRQPQHF
TRBV6-4	NA	TRBJ1-3	15	NA	TGTGCCAGCACCACGGGGGGGACCCACCAGAACACCATATATTTT	CASTTGGTHQNTIYF
TRBV19	NA	TRBJ1-2	12	NA	TGTGCCAGTAGGACTTTTGACTATGGCTACACCTTC	CASRTFDYGYTF
TRBV6-5	NA	TRBJ1-1	14	NA	TGTGCCAGCACCCACACCGGGGAAGGAGCTGAAGCTTTCTTT	CASTHTGEGAEAFF
TRBV4-1	NA	TRBJ1-5	15	NA	TGCGCCAGCAGCCAAGCCAAACATAGCAATCAGCCCCAGCATTTT	CASSQAKHSNQPQHF
TRBV10-1	NA	TRBJ1-1	13	NA	TGCGCCAGCAGAGCAACACTCGGGACTGAAGCTTTCTTT	CASRATLGTEAFF
TRBV7-3	TRBD2	TRBJ2-7	16	NA	TGTGCCAGCAGCCTTATGGGGCGCGGGAGCTCCTACGAGCAGTACTTC	CASSLMGRGSSYEQYF
TRBV5-4	TRBD2	TRBJ2-3	19	NA	TGTGCCAGCAGCTCCATCGGACTAGCGGGGGGACGGGGTGTGGATACGCAGTATTTT	CASSSIGLAGGRGVDTQYF
TRBV28	NA	TRBJ2-3	13	NA	TGTGCCAGCAGTTTAGGGGAGCCGGATACGCAGTATTTT	CASSLGEPDTQYF
TRBV4-1	TRBD1	TRBJ1-1	16	NA	TGCGCCAGCAGCCAAGATGCAGGGGGTGTTCTCACTGAAGCTTTCTTT	CASSQDAGGVLTEAFF
TRBV7-8	TRBD1	TRBJ1-1	16	NA	TGTGCCAGCAGCTCGAGGACAGGCTTGGAATACGGTGAAGCTTTCTTT	CASSSRTGLEYGEAFF
TRBV7-7	NA	TRBJ2-7	14	NA	TGTGCTAGCAGCCCGCTACCCGGGGCCTACGAGCAGTACTTC	CASSPLPGAYEQYF
TRBV6-6	TRBD2	TRBJ2-7	15	NA	TGTGCCAGCAGTTCCCCGGGACTAGTCTCCTACGAGCAGTACTTT	CASSSPGLVSYEQYF